The 5 T cell receptor beta chains listed next were all sequenced from one sample in a study of blood T cell repertoires in COVID-19. Produced via immunoSEQ multiplex PCR; TCRdb's table is partial and in-frame only. The sample shows 140,000 to 150,000 clones, approximately 88% of them seen only once. The sample taken for sequencing was peripheral blood. These receptors originate from a woman aged 45-65 years with acute or convalescent COVID-19.

This clone has just a few counts. This chain joins TRBV7-2 and TRBJ2-7, with 8 nucleotides matching TRBD2. V shed 4 bases, J shed 4 bases, and the junction held 3 bases outside the gene matches. The germline V gene encodes CDR1 SGHTA and CDR2 FQGNSA. The CDR3 has 13 residues. The CDR3 loop reads CASSSGGGYEQYF. The CDR3 DNA sequence: TGTGCCAGCAGCTCGGGCGGGGGGTACGAGCAGTACTTC.

This sequence joins TRBV29-1 and TRBJ1-1, with no clear D. Trimming removed 1 base from V and 7 bases from J, with 10 bases in between. CDR1 and CDR2 (germline): SQVTM, ANQGSEA. The CDR3 loop spans 12 amino acids. The CDR3 coding sequence is TGCAGCGTTGAAGGGGCCAACCATGAAGCTTTCTTT. Protein sequence: CSVEGANHEAFF.

As for this clone: Other DNA sequences in this sample translate to the same CDR3. The gene calls are TRBV7-9 and TRBJ1-1; maybe TRBD1 (6 bases). Trimming left V 1 base short and J 5 bases short, with 11 bases between. The germline V gene encodes CDR1 SEHNR and CDR2 FQNEAQ (reference sequence). The CDR3 runs 14 residues. The DNA of the CDR3 is TGTGCCAGCAGCTTAGGCAGGGGCAATACTGAAGCTTTCTTT. This encodes CASSLGRGNTEAFF.

This chain uses TRBV19 with TRBJ1-5; perhaps TRBD1 as D (6 bases). This CDR3 is 17 amino acids long. Germline V gene data show CDR1 as LNHDA and CDR2 as SQIVND (reference sequence). The V end lost 3 bases, the J end lost 0 bases, and 15 bases lay between the germline ends. CDR3 bases: TGTGCCAGTAGTATCCGGGACACAGTGTATAGCAATCAGCCCCAGCATTTT. This sequence encodes CASSIRDTVYSNQPQHF.

CDR3 DNA: TGTGCCAGCAGCCAAGACTTCCCCGGGACAGGGTACGGGGCCAACGTCCTGACTTTC. As protein: CASSQDFPGTGYGANVLTF. The chain employs TRBV3-1 (or the pseudogene TRBV3-2) and TRBJ2-6; 9 bases map to TRBD1. From germline, CDR1 is LGHDT and CDR2 YNNKEL (reference sequence). J lost 4 bases, V lost 0 bases, and 10 bases had no gene match. This CDR3 spans 19 amino acids.